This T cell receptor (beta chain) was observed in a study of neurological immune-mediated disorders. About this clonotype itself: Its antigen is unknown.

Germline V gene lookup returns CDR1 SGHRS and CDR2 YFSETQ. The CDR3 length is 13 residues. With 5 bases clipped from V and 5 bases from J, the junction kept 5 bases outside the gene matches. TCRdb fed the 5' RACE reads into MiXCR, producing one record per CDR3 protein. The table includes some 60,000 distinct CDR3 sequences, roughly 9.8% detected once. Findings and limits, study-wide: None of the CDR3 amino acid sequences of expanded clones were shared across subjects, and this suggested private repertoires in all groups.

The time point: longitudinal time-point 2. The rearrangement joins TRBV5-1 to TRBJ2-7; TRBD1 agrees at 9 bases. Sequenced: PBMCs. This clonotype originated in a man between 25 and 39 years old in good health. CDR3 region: CASSRDRADEQYF. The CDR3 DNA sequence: TGCGCCAGCAGTCGGGACAGGGCGGACGAGCAGTACTTC.